One and the same sample provided the 22 T cell receptor beta chains below, sequenced in a study of PD-1 blockade in mismatch repair-deficient tumors. Profiling relied on immunoSEQ multiplex PCR, and the TCRdb table lists in-frame clones only, not all of them. Of some 120,000 clones in the sample, roughly 86% are singletons; the top ten hold roughly 13%. The sequenced sample was peripheral blood, obtained 44 weeks after starting pembrolizumab. The receptors derive from an adult with mismatch repair-deficient cancer.

The chain combines TRBV14 with TRBJ2-1; no firm D call. This CDR3 is 16 amino acids long. V was pared by 5 bases and J by 0 bases, with 14 bases between. Per the germline V gene, CDR1 is SGHDN and CDR2 is FVKESK. The CDR3 loop is CASSILGAISYNEQFF. In nucleotides, the CDR3 is TGTGCCAGCAGCATCCTTGGAGCGATCTCCTACAATGAGCAGTTCTTC.

V usage is TRBV18 and J usage is TRBJ2-7; possible D gene TRBD2, 5 bases. V lost 5 bases and J lost 2, with 10 bases in between. CDR3 size: 13 residues. Germline CDR1 KGHSH, CDR2 LQKENI. CDR3 sequence reads: CASSSWRTYEQYF. CDR3 in DNA: TGTGCCAGCTCATCTTGGAGGACCTACGAGCAGTACTTC. Supplemented by reference TRBV18 and TRBJ2-7, the full variable domain reads NAGVMQNPRHLVRRRGQEARLRCSPMKGHSHVYWYRQLPEEGLKFMVYLQKENIIDESGMPKERFSAEFPKEGPSILRIQQVVRGDSAAYFCASSSWRTYEQYFGPGTRLTVT.

V usage is TRBV4-1 and J usage is TRBJ2-7; D perhaps matches TRBD2 (6 bases). Germline CDR1 MGHRA, CDR2 YSYEKL. The CDR3 is made up of 13 amino acids. V was clipped by 4 bases and J by 2 bases, with 9 bases between them. In nucleotides, the CDR3 is TGCGCCAGCAGCCCCCCGGGAGCCTACGAGCAGTACTTC. It translates to CASSPPGAYEQYF.

V and J are TRBV5-1 and TRBJ2-7; 10 bases are shared with TRBD2. The germline V gene has CDR1 SGHRS and CDR2 YFSETQ. The CDR3 totals 13 residues. V lost 2 bases and J lost 5; bases outside the gene matches: 1. The DNA of the CDR3 is TGCGCCAGCAGCTTTCTAGCGGGAGACGAGCAGTACTTC. Translated: CASSFLAGDEQYF.

The chain employs TRBV5-1 and TRBJ2-1, with TRBD2 matching over 13 bases. V gave up 6 bases and J gave up 4 bases; unmatched junction bases: 7. Germline assignment: CDR1 SGHRS and CDR2 YFSETQ. There are 16 residues in the CDR3. CDR3 protein: CASKGLAGDGYNEQFF. CDR3 bases: TGCGCCAGCAAAGGACTAGCGGGAGACGGGTACAATGAGCAGTTCTTC.

The V call is TRBV9, the J call TRBJ2-3; tentatively, D is TRBD1 (5 bases). CDR3 size: 14 residues. Germline loops: CDR1 SGDLS, CDR2 YYNGEE. Trimming removed 5 bases at V and 0 bases at J, with 10 bases between. The CDR3 nucleotides are TGTGCCAGCAGTAGGGGCCTCAGCACAGATACGCAGTATTTT. It is translated as CASSRGLSTDTQYF.

The chain combines TRBV5-1 with TRBJ2-3; possibly TRBD1 for D (6 bases). The CDR3 is 14 amino acids. CDR1 and CDR2 from the germline V gene are SGHRS and YFSETQ. Deletions cut 4 bases from V and 0 bases from J, with 9 bases between. CDR3 sequence (DNA): TGCGCCAGCAGCCCTGACAGGAGCACAGATACGCAGTATTTT. Amino acids: CASSPDRSTDTQYF.

The J gene is TRBJ2-7, the V gene TRBV28; D is possibly TRBD1 or TRBD2 (6 bases each). Trimming cost V 10 bases and J 2 bases, with 15 bases left between them. The CDR3 totals 13 residues. CDR1 is MDHEN, CDR2 SYDVKM, per germline. The CDR3 DNA is TGTGCCACCCAAGGGGGGACACCCTACGAGCAGTACTTC. Translation gives CATQGGTPYEQYF.

V gene TRBV19 combines with J gene TRBJ2-1; D may be TRBD1 (5 bases). V gave up 3 bases and J gave up 8 bases, with 11 bases separating them. The germline V gene has CDR1 LNHDA and CDR2 SQIVND (reference sequence). This CDR3 contains 13 residues. The CDR3 loop reads CASSIGLGDEQFF. CDR3 DNA: TGTGCCAGTAGTATTGGATTAGGGGATGAGCAGTTCTTC.

V and J are TRBV5-6 and TRBJ1-5; TRBD1 is a possible D gene (6 bases). V was cut by 0 bases and J by 2 bases, with 6 bases left in between. Germline V CDR1 and CDR2: SGHDT, YYEEEE. The CDR3 length is 14 residues. In nucleotides, the CDR3 is TGTGCCAGCAGCTTGGAGGGGGGCAATCAGCCCCAGCATTTT. It encodes CASSLEGGNQPQHF. Variable domain in full (rest from reference TRBV5-6 and TRBJ1-5): DAGVTQSPTHLIKTRGQQVTLRCSPKSGHDTVSWYQQALGQGPQFIFQYYEEEERQRGNFPDRFSGHQFPNYSSELNVNALLLGDSALYLCASSLEGGNQPQHFGDGTRLSIL.

The gene calls are TRBV2 and TRBJ2-7; TRBD1 matches at 8 bases. CDR1 is SNHLY, CDR2 FYNNEI, per germline. V shed 6 bases and J 2 bases; nucleotides not matched to a gene: 3. The CDR3 contains 13 residues. In DNA form, the CDR3 reads TGTGCCAGCAGAACAGGGGGTCCCTACGAGCAGTACTTC. It translates to CASRTGGPYEQYF.

This rearrangement joins TRBV7-2 to TRBJ2-6, with D maybe TRBD2 (6 bases). This CDR3 is built from 16 residues. Between the trimmed V and J ends, which lost 3 bases and 4 bases, there was a span of 13 bases. Germline CDR1 SGHTA, CDR2 FQGNSA. The CDR3 is CASSFAGRPGANVLTF. CDR3 bases: TGTGCCAGCAGCTTCGCGGGACGCCCCGGGGCCAACGTCCTGACTTTC.

CDR3 coding DNA: TGTGCCAGTAGTAGCCGTCCAGGCCAAGAGACCCAGTACTTC. It codes for CASSSRPGQETQYF. The chain couples TRBV19 to TRBJ2-5; no clear D gene. Trimming removed 4 bases from V and 1 base from J, with 10 bases in between. Germline lookup yields CDR1 LNHDA and CDR2 SQIVND (reference sequence). The CDR3 loop spans 14 amino acids.

Here the CDR3 reads CASSILGVLNPQHF. The CDR3, as DNA: TGTGCCAGTAGTATTTTAGGGGTCCTGAATCCCCAGCATTTT. V gene TRBV19 combines with J gene TRBJ1-5, with D possibly matching TRBD1 (5 bases). Germline CDR1 and CDR2: LNHDA and SQIVND (reference sequence). Trimming shortened V by 3 bases and J by 10 bases, and 16 bases separated the two germline ends. The CDR3 is made up of 14 amino acids. Drawing the rest from reference TRBV19 and TRBJ1-5, the complete variable domain is DGGITQSPKYLFRKEGQNVTLSCEQNLNHDAMYWYRQDPGQGLRLIYYSQIVNDFQKGDIAEGYSVSREKKESFPLTVTSAQKNPTAFYLCASSILGVLNPQHFGDGTRLSIL.

The J gene is TRBJ2-1, the V gene TRBV25-1; D gene uncertain. Germline V CDR1 and CDR2: MGHDK, SYGVNS. This CDR3 spans 13 amino acids. V was pared by 4 bases and J by 4 bases, with 8 bases between. CDR3: CASSATGYNEQFF. The DNA of the CDR3 is TGTGCCAGCAGTGCCACCGGTTACAATGAGCAGTTCTTC.

The chain has TRBV11-2 and TRBJ2-4; 8 bases fit TRBD1. Germline lookup yields CDR1 SGHAT and CDR2 FQNNGV. V shed 5 bases, J shed 6 bases, and the junction held 3 bases outside the gene matches. The CDR3 has 13 amino acids. The CDR3 loop is CASSITGGNIQYF. The CDR3 bases are TGTGCCAGCAGCATAACAGGGGGAAACATTCAGTACTTC. Combining the CDR3 with reference TRBV11-2 and TRBJ2-4 gives the whole variable domain EAGVAQSPRYKIIEKRQSVAFWCNPISGHATLYWYQQILGQGPKLLIQFQNNGVVDDSQLPKDRFSAERLKGVDSTLKIQPAKLEDSAVYLCASSITGGNIQYFGAGTRLSVL.

In its sample, this clone was seen a few times. The DNA is left out, because the CDR3 cannot be placed on it with certainty; the CDR3 is given as TCRdb lists it. The V and J genes are TRBV2 and TRBJ1-2; no DNA check was done on the table's D call, TRBD1. Both ends counted, the CDR3 spans 16 residues. Germline-derived CDR1 and CDR2 are SNHLY and FYNNEI. Here the CDR3 reads CASSTSKGAVLGGYTF.

The V and J genes are TRBV28 and TRBJ2-2; a possible D gene is TRBD2 (5 bases). The length of the CDR3 is 16 residues. The ends were cut back, 3 bases at V and 5 bases at J, with 16 bases in the middle. Germline-derived CDR1 and CDR2 are MDHEN and SYDVKM. This CDR3 reads CASSLGSITLTGELFF. As DNA, the CDR3 is TGTGCCAGCAGTTTGGGGAGCATAACTTTGACCGGGGAGCTGTTTTTT.

This clone was observed a few times. J is TRBJ2-7 and V is TRBV29-1, with TRBD1 matching over 9 bases. CDR1 is SQVTM and CDR2 is ANQGSEA in the germline V gene. The trim removed 4 bases at V and 3 bases at J, leaving 1 base unmatched. CDR3 length: 12 residues. The CDR3 sequence is CSVGGQGYEQYF. CDR3 coding DNA: TGCAGCGTTGGGGGACAGGGCTACGAGCAGTACTTC.

The rearrangement links TRBV5-6 to TRBJ2-7; the match to TRBD1 covers 10 bases. Unmatched junction bases numbered 8, after V lost 4 bases and J lost 7 bases. In germline, CDR1 is SGHDT, CDR2 YYEEEE. The CDR3 runs to 14 residues. CDR3 residues: CASSKLTGGREQYF. The CDR3 coding sequence is TGTGCCAGCAGCAAACTGACAGGGGGCAGGGAGCAGTACTTC.

This rearrangement joins TRBV2 to TRBJ2-7; D is possibly TRBD1 (6 bases). CDR3 size: 14 residues. Germline V gene lookup returns CDR1 SNHLY and CDR2 FYNNEI. V was pared by 6 bases and J by 3 bases, with 15 bases between. In DNA form, the CDR3 reads TGTGCCAGCAGGTACAGGGTTCTCGGCTACGAGCAGTACTTC. Amino acids: CASRYRVLGYEQYF.

This chain links TRBV11-2 with TRBJ2-7; maybe TRBD1 (5 bases). V lost 4 bases and J 4 bases, leaving 14 bases between the germline ends. The germline V gene has CDR1 SGHAT and CDR2 FQNNGV. The length of the CDR3 is 14 residues. The CDR3 nucleotides are TGTGCCAGCAGCTATCAGGGCTCGGAGTACGAGCAGTACTTC. It yields the protein CASSYQGSEYEQYF.